This entry is about one T cell receptor (beta chain). Its antigen is still unknown. Base qualities are not at hand, and no much larger clone is one base apart. Peripheral blood CD8+ and CD4+ T cells from healthy donors, Susac syndrome patients and multiple sclerosis patients were profiled by high-throughput TCR beta sequencing. Healthy donors were age- and sex-matched controls. Bulk CD8+ and CD4+ T cells were purified by magnetic negative isolation, whereas CD8+ TEMRA cells were enriched by FACS. Blood was collected in EDTA tubes and processed within 24 hours, with PBMCs isolated through density gradient centrifugation. PBMCs intended for TCR sequencing were cryopreserved in liquid nitrogen and thawed later in a water bath at 37 degrees C. The sorted or isolated CD4+, CD8+ and CD8+ TEMRA cells had a purity of 90% or higher. This sample is part of a study of CD8 T cells in Susac syndrome (dated by TCRdb to between 2019 and 2020). About the study as a whole: Whether CD8+ T cell activation and differentiation in Susac syndrome was antigen driven was tested using repertoire sequencing.

Based on the germline V gene, the CDR1 and CDR2 sequences are ENHRY and SYGVKD. V gives up 4 bases and J gives up 9 bases, and the segment between their germline ends measures 13 bases. From the cysteine up to the phenylalanine, the CDR3 has a length of 12 residues. Left in the record is the CDR3 DNA by itself, 36 bases read in frame from the first base. RNA was extracted using the RNeasy kit, and about 0.5 to 1 ug of the RNA was reverse transcribed with random hexamers. TCR beta CDR3 regions were amplified with the immunoSEQ multiplex PCR assay covering 54 Vbeta and 13 Jbeta segments. To correct PCR amplification bias, a synthetic template baseline was used for both primer optimization and computational correction. Concerning the study's data processing: Reads were annotated to V, D and J genes per IMGT and analyzed with immunoSEQ Analyzer, keeping only productive sequences. To calculate clonality, Shannon entropy was normalized by log2 of the number of productive unique sequences and then subtracted from one. For each patient and control, public and private clones were evaluated among the 100 most prevalent clones. A clone was defined as Susac-specific if it was absent from the healthy and MS cohorts, from over a thousand published viral clones and from other ImmuneACCESS disease sequences. TCRdb passed the public sequencing reads through fastp at Q25 and MiXCR, retaining productive beta sequences. Under each unique CDR3 protein, matching rows form one entry showing the most common genes and DNA. The V and J calls here are based on TCRdb, not the publication. The sample table holds 150,000 or so distinct CDR3 sequences, of which roughly nine tenths were seen once. 0.065% to 0.1% of the sample goes to the ten largest clones.

General study outcomes and caveats: The number of individuals in the TCR sequencing and HLA analysis was acknowledged as relatively small.

The V gene is TRBV10-3 and the J gene is TRBJ2-7; the D gene is not confidently resolved. The sequence came from a human donor in good health. Sequenced: CD4+ T cells from PBMCs. The bases are TGTGCCATCAGTGGGACGGGCTCCGGGCAGTACTTC. Its product reads: CAISGTGSGQYF.